This entry lists 5 T cell receptor beta chains sequenced from one sample in a study of radiotherapy plus CTLA-4 blockade in lung cancer. Measured with immunoSEQ multiplex PCR; TCRdb has only the in-frame clones, and not every one. The table includes 86,000 or so clones, about four fifths detected once. Sequences were derived from peripheral blood, sampled from a patient treated with radiotherapy plus ipilimumab. The receptors derive from a human donor with non-small cell lung cancer who had a partial response to radiotherapy plus ipilimumab. Some clones in this sample may be carry-over from other donors' samples.

V gene TRBV6-1 combines with J gene TRBJ2-2; D not certain. Germline loops: CDR1 MNHNS, CDR2 SASEGT. Trimming removed 8 bases from V and 0 bases from J, with 7 bases in between. The CDR3 length is 13 residues. The CDR3 nucleotides are TGTGCCAGCGTCGACTCGAACACCGGGGAGCTGTTTTTT. Amino acids: CASVDSNTGELFF.

This clone came up once. J is TRBJ1-4 and V is TRBV11-3; D remains unclear. This CDR3 has 14 residues. Trimming stripped 5 bases from V and 8 bases from J, with 15 bases between. CDR1 is SGHNT and CDR2 is YENEEA in the germline V gene. The CDR3 DNA sequence: TGTGCCAGCAGCCCGACGTGGGCAGACGAAAAACTGTTTTTT. It specifies CASSPTWADEKLFF.

This clone was recorded a few times. The chain is built from TRBV28 and TRBJ2-1, with TRBD2 identical over 12 bases. Germline values: CDR1 MDHEN, CDR2 SYDVKM. The CDR3 is 15 amino acids. Germline trimming cut 4 bases from V and 5 bases from J; bases unmatched to any gene: 3. As DNA, the CDR3 is TGTGCCAGCAGTTCCACTAGCGGGGGGAACAATGAGCAGTTCTTC. Translating gives CASSSTSGGNNEQFF.

This clone showed up just a few times. The V and J genes are TRBV2 and TRBJ1-3; possible D gene TRBD1, 5 bases. Germline loops: CDR1 SNHLY, CDR2 FYNNEI. The germline V and J ends were trimmed by 10 bases and 0 bases, with 19 bases remaining between them. The CDR3 totals 16 residues. This chain's CDR3 is CATSPNGGSSGNTIYF. The CDR3 DNA reads as TGTGCCACCTCACCGAACGGGGGGAGCTCTGGAAACACCATATATTTT.

The V and J genes are TRBV2 and TRBJ2-3, with 8 bases matching TRBD2. The V gene's germline CDR1 is SNHLY and CDR2 FYNNEI. The trim removed 7 bases at V and 4 bases at J, leaving 7 bases unmatched. The length of the CDR3 is 14 residues. CDR3 DNA sequence: TGTGCCAGCAAAATAGCGGGGCTTTCAGATACGCAGTATTTT. Protein: CASKIAGLSDTQYF.